This T cell receptor beta chain appears in the sequencing data of a study of blood T cell repertoires in COVID-19. Overall study context: Samples taken during acute and convalescent COVID-19 were collected in the United States, Italy and Spain. T cells, B-cell-depleted T cells, or PBMCs provided the cDNA or gDNA that served as material.

This CDR3 has 15 residues. Germline V gene lookup returns CDR1 KGHSH and CDR2 LQKENI. Trimming pared 3 bases from V and 1 base from J, leaving 12 bases between. TCRdb keeps only in-frame clones here, not all; method: immunoSEQ multiplex PCR. The sample yields over 200,000 clones, 83% seen once. Material: peripheral blood. The sequence was collected from a woman in her thirties with COVID-19, enrolled during active disease. The rearrangement links TRBV18 to TRBJ1-1, with a possible D match to TRBD1 (5 bases). The CDR3 DNA reads as TGTGCCAGCTCACCCCCGTTGGGGCCGAACACTGAAGCTTTCTTT. Its protein is CASSPPLGPNTEAFF.